Listed below are T cell receptor beta chains from one sample, sequenced in a study of blood T cell repertoires in COVID-19. The protocol was immunoSEQ multiplex PCR, while the TCRdb copy is restricted to in-frame clones and leaves out a portion. The data contain over 300,000 clones, about nine tenths of them seen just once; the ten biggest clones take up less than 11%. Sequencing used PBMCs or T cells enriched from blood (not recorded which). The receptor source for this set is a young woman who had recovered from COVID-19. Both conserved end residues are part of each CDR3. A D gene is named only where the DNA matches it firmly. The size entry is marked missing in some rows and otherwise reads once, few, many or a size class.

abundance	d_gene	v_gene	j_gene	CDR3aa	CDR3nt
few	-	TRBV2	TRBJ1-1	CASSEGSLRTEAFF	TGTGCCAGCAGTGAAGGGTCCTTACGGACTGAAGCTTTCTTT
-	-	TRBV7-9	TRBJ1-4	CASSYGKDSNEKLFF	TGTGCCAGCAGCTACGGAAAGGACAGTAATGAAAAACTGTTTTTT
-	-	TRBV19	TRBJ2-7	CASSTGVDSFSYEQYF	TGTGCCAGTAGTACCGGAGTCGATTCTTTTAGCTACGAGCAGTACTTC
-	-	TRBV5-1	TRBJ1-1	CASSYDSTLGNTEAFF	TGCGCCAGCAGCTACGACTCAACCTTGGGGAACACTGAAGCTTTCTTT
-	-	TRBV27	TRBJ2-7	CAILPEQYF	TGTGCCATCCTCCCCGAGCAGTACTTC
-	-	TRBV5-1	TRBJ1-2	CASSITGMGEGYTF	TGCGCCAGCAGCATAACAGGGATGGGAGAGGGCTACACCTTC
once	TRBD1	TRBV3-1/TRBV3-2	TRBJ1-2	CASSQRGQGPGGYTF	TGTGCCAGCAGCCAACGGGGACAGGGCCCTGGTGGCTACACCTTC
-	-	TRBV5-1	TRBJ1-1	CASSLSDTEAFF	TGCGCCAGCAGCTTATCGGACACTGAAGCTTTCTTT
-	-	TRBV3-1/TRBV3-2	TRBJ1-2	CASSPRESGGYTF	TGTGCCAGCAGCCCGCGGGAGTCGGGGGGCTACACCTTC
-	TRBD2	TRBV7-8	TRBJ2-3	CASSLEGGRARTDTQYF	TGTGCCAGCAGCTTAGAGGGCGGGAGGGCCCGTACAGATACGCAGTATTTT
-	TRBD2	TRBV30	TRBJ2-1	CAWSLAGVYNEQFF	TGTGCCTGGAGTCTAGCGGGGGTTTACAATGAGCAGTTCTTC
-	-	TRBV5-1	TRBJ1-1	CASSFGGEAFF	TGCGCCAGCAGCTTCGGGGGGGAAGCTTTCTTT
-	TRBD1	TRBV5-4	TRBJ1-1	CASSRTTGTGILNTEAFF	TGTGCCAGCAGCCGAACCACGGGGACAGGGATTTTGAACACTGAAGCTTTCTTT
-	-	TRBV28	TRBJ1-6	CASSLPGQGIPFENSPLHF	TGTGCCAGCAGTTTGCCGGGACAAGGCATCCCTTTTGAGAATTCACCCCTCCACTTT
-	-	TRBV5-6	TRBJ1-2	CASSASPGVRYGYTF	TGTGCCAGCAGCGCCTCCCCGGGGGTGAGGTATGGCTACACCTTC
-	TRBD2	TRBV7-9	TRBJ2-1	CASSLGLAVDEQFF	TGTGCCAGCAGCTTAGGACTAGCTGTTGATGAGCAGTTCTTC
-	-	TRBV19	TRBJ1-1	CASSFTPPTGRAFF	TGTGCCAGTAGTTTCACTCCCCCTACAGGTAGGGCTTTCTTT
-	-	TRBV10-1	TRBJ2-3	CASSESFLSPVRTDTQYF	TGCGCCAGCAGTGAGTCGTTCCTTAGCCCCGTACGCACAGATACGCAGTATTTT
-	TRBD2	TRBV18	TRBJ2-1	CASSPGLADNEQFF	TGTGCCAGCTCACCAGGGCTAGCGGACAATGAGCAGTTCTTC
-	-	TRBV19	TRBJ2-3	CASSTRGGPPDTQYF	TGTGCCAGTAGTACTAGAGGGGGACCCCCCGATACGCAGTATTTT
-	-	TRBV4-1	TRBJ2-5	CASSQGQPGHPQETQYF	TGCGCCAGCAGCCAAGGGCAGCCGGGACATCCCCAAGAGACCCAGTACTTC
-	-	TRBV28	TRBJ1-5	CASSFLQGGLQPQHF	TGTGCCAGCAGTTTCTTGCAGGGAGGCCTTCAGCCCCAGCATTTT
few	-	TRBV7-9	TRBJ1-6	CASSVSRSNSPLHF	TGTGCCAGCAGCGTGAGTCGTTCAAATTCACCCCTCCACTTT
-	-	TRBV3-1/TRBV3-2	TRBJ2-3	CASSPGTSTDTQYF	TGTGCCAGCAGCCCGGGGACTAGCACAGATACGCAGTATTTT
-	-	TRBV28	TRBJ1-5	CASSSGFSLGGLGQPQHF	TGTGCCAGCAGTTCTGGGTTTTCTCTGGGAGGGCTGGGGCAGCCCCAGCATTTT
-	-	TRBV5-1	TRBJ1-1	CASSDIAGNTEAFF	TGCGCCAGCAGCGATATAGCCGGGAACACTGAAGCTTTCTTT
-	TRBD2	TRBV27	TRBJ2-1	CASSSLPRTSGSGSYNEQFF	TGTGCCAGCAGTTCGCTTCCAAGAACTAGCGGGAGTGGCTCCTACAATGAGCAGTTCTTC
-	-	TRBV28	TRBJ1-2	CASRTGQVNYGYTF	TGTGCCAGCAGAACTGGACAAGTTAACTATGGCTACACCTTC
-	-	TRBV21-1	TRBJ1-1	CASSKLEAFF	TGTGCCAGCTCCAAGCTTGAAGCTTTCTTT
-	-	TRBV5-5	TRBJ1-2	CASSLVRQGGDYGYTF	TGTGCCAGCAGCTTGGTCAGGCAGGGAGGGGACTATGGCTACACCTTC
-	-	TRBV30	TRBJ1-3	CAWSFRGNTIYF	TGTGCCTGGAGCTTCAGAGGAAACACCATATATTTT
few	-	TRBV7-2	TRBJ1-2	CASSFQEGYGYTF	TGTGCCAGCAGCTTTCAAGAGGGCTATGGCTACACCTTC
-	TRBD1	TRBV7-9	TRBJ1-5	CASSLYRLGQGDQPQHF	TGTGCCAGCAGCTTATACCGCCTTGGACAGGGCGATCAGCCCCAGCATTTT
-	-	TRBV5-1	TRBJ1-2	CASSDPWTDGYTF	TGCGCCAGCAGCGATCCATGGACAGACGGATACACCTTC
-	TRBD1	TRBV6-4	TRBJ1-1	CASSEEPRTGKISRCTEAFF	TGTGCCAGCAGTGAAGAACCGCGGACAGGGAAGATTAGTCGCTGCACTGAAGCTTTCTTT
-	TRBD1	TRBV19	TRBJ2-7	CASSISRSGQDEQYF	TGTGCCAGTAGTATCTCAAGGTCGGGACAGGACGAGCAGTACTTC
-	-	TRBV7-2	TRBJ2-7	CASSSRGANYEQYF	TGTGCCAGCAGCTCTCGGGGGGCTAATTACGAGCAGTACTTC
-	TRBD1	TRBV6-6	TRBJ1-5	CASAGQGGQPQHF	TGTGCCAGCGCCGGACAGGGAGGTCAGCCCCAGCATTTT
once	TRBD1	TRBV30	TRBJ1-2	CAWTSGQGRANYGYTF	TGTGCCTGGACTTCGGGACAGGGAAGGGCTAACTATGGCTACACCTTC
-	TRBD1	TRBV5-1	TRBJ2-1	CASSPARDRAYNEQFF	TGCGCCAGCAGCCCCGCTCGGGACAGGGCCTACAATGAGCAGTTCTTC
-	-	TRBV5-8	TRBJ2-4	CASSLGGTYGRNIQYF	TGTGCCAGCAGCTTGGGAGGGACCTATGGGAGGAACATTCAGTACTTC
-	TRBD1	TRBV7-8	TRBJ1-1	CASSSRTGIDTEAFF	TGTGCCAGCAGCTCCCGGACAGGGATAGACACTGAAGCTTTCTTT
-	-	TRBV19	TRBJ2-1	CASSIGTSAYNEQFF	TGTGCCAGTAGTATAGGGACTTCGGCCTACAATGAGCAGTTCTTC
-	-	TRBV2	TRBJ1-5	CASLQGSSNQPQHF	TGTGCCAGCCTCCAGGGAAGTAGCAATCAGCCCCAGCATTTT
-	-	TRBV20-1	TRBJ1-2	CSADRGGRTF	TGCAGTGCTGACCGTGGAGGGCGTACCTTC
-	-	TRBV28	TRBJ1-2	CASSFAGNYGYTF	TGTGCCAGCAGTTTTGCGGGGAACTATGGCTACACCTTC
-	TRBD1	TRBV3-1/TRBV3-2	TRBJ2-7	CASSPGQASYEQYF	TGTGCCAGCAGCCCAGGACAGGCGAGCTACGAGCAGTACTTC
-	TRBD2	TRBV9	TRBJ2-1	CASSPPSGSSEQFF	TGTGCCAGCAGCCCCCCTAGCGGGAGCAGTGAGCAGTTCTTC
once	TRBD2	TRBV6-2/TRBV6-3	TRBJ2-2	CASSLTSGRGNTGELFF	TGTGCCAGCAGCCTGACTAGCGGGAGGGGCAACACCGGGGAGCTGTTTTTT
-	TRBD2	TRBV13	TRBJ2-1	CASSPGLAGDREQFF	TGTGCCAGCAGCCCCGGACTAGCGGGAGATAGGGAGCAGTTCTTC
few	TRBD1	TRBV25-1	TRBJ1-2	CASRTGDYGYTF	TGTGCCAGCAGAACAGGGGACTATGGCTACACCTTC
once	TRBD2	TRBV29-1	TRBJ2-7	CSVVGGGAYEQYF	TGCAGCGTTGTGGGCGGGGGGGCCTACGAGCAGTACTTC
few	-	TRBV29-1	TRBJ1-5	CSVRVGGNQPQHF	TGCAGCGTTCGGGTGGGGGGAAATCAGCCCCAGCATTTT
-	TRBD2	TRBV19	TRBJ2-2	CASVGGANTGELFF	TGTGCCAGTGTCGGGGGGGCAAACACCGGGGAGCTGTTTTTT
-	TRBD1	TRBV2	TRBJ2-1	CASKTGANNEQFF	TGTGCCAGCAAAACAGGGGCGAACAATGAGCAGTTCTTC
-	TRBD1	TRBV5-4	TRBJ1-5	CASSSGTESNQPQHF	TGTGCCAGCAGCTCGGGGACAGAAAGCAATCAGCCCCAGCATTTT
-	-	TRBV2	TRBJ2-2	CASSVEVGTGGELFF	TGTGCCAGCAGTGTGGAGGTGGGAACGGGCGGGGAGCTGTTTTTT
-	-	TRBV12-3/TRBV12-4	TRBJ1-2	CASSPRRERGYTF	TGTGCCAGCAGCCCTCGTAGGGAGAGAGGCTACACCTTC
-	-	TRBV7-9	TRBJ1-4	CASSQDVRGEKLFF	TGTGCCAGCAGTCAGGACGTAAGGGGGGAAAAACTGTTTTTT